This TCR beta chain was profiled in a study of tumor and adjacent non-tumor tissue in lung cancer. Whole-study context: Patients were aged roughly 31 to 76, ten or so men and about five women, stage I to III. Around 4.4 million productive TCRbeta reads were obtained per sample on average.

A modified ARM-PCR protocol with three rounds of nested PCR amplified TCRbeta. TCRdb passed the multiplex PCR reads through MiXCR, listing each CDR3 protein once. In the table there are 70,000 to 95,000 distinct CDR3 sequences, over 65% of which are singletons. Germline V gene lookup returns CDR1 SGHNT and CDR2 YENEEA. The CDR3 length is 15 residues. A remark on this clonotype: A read error is likely, as this CDR3 ends without the conserved phenylalanine or tryptophan.

No cell sorting was done before RNA was extracted from the tissue. More than 3 cm separated this lung sample from the edge of the tumor. The genes are TRBV11-3 and TRBJ2-3; weak D call: TRBD2 (5 bases). The receptor was derived from a man between 65 and 85 years old with non-small cell lung cancer. The sample was distant non-tumor lung tissue. The CDR3 protein is CAGTRREVSTDTQYY. CDR3 nucleotide sequence: TGTGCGGGCACCCGTCGGGAAGTAAGCACAGATACGCAGTATTAT.